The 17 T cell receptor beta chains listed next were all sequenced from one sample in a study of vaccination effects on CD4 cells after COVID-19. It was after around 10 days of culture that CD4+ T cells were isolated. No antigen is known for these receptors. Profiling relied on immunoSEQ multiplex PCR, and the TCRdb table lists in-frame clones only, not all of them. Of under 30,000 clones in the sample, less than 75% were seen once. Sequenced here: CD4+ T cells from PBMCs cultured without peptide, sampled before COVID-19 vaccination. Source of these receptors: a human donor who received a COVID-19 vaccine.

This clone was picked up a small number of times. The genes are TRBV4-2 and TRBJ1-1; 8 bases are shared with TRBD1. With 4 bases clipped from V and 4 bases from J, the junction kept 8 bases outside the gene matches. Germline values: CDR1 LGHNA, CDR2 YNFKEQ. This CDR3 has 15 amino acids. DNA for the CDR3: TGTGCCAGCAGCCCTGAGGACAGGGTGAGCACTGAAGCTTTCTTT. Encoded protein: CASSPEDRVSTEAFF.

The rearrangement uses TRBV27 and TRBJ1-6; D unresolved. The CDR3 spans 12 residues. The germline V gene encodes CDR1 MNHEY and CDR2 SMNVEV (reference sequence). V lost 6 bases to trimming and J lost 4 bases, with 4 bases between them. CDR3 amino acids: CASREYNSPLHF. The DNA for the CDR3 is TGTGCCAGCAGGGAATATAATTCACCCCTCCACTTT.

The CDR3 here is CASSLVDGVTQVHGYTF. In DNA form, the CDR3 reads TGTGCCAGCAGCTTAGTCGATGGGGTAACACAGGTTCATGGCTACACCTTC. The rearrangement joins TRBV7-6 to TRBJ1-2; D is perhaps TRBD1 (5 bases). V dropped 1 base and J dropped 6 bases, with 21 bases sitting between them. CDR3 length: 17 residues. Germline V gene data show CDR1 as SGHVS and CDR2 as FNYEAQ.

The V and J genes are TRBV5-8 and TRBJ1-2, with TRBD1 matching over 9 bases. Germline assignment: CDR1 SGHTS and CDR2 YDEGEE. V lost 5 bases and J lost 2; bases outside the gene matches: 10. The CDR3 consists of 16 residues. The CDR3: CASSFIRTGENYGYTF. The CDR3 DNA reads TGTGCCAGCAGTTTTATACGGACAGGGGAAAACTATGGCTACACCTTC.

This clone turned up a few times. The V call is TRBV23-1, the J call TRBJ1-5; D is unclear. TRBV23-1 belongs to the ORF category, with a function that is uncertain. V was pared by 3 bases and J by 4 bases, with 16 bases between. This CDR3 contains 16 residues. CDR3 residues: CASSHHGEVHNQPQHF. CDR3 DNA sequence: TGCGCCAGCAGTCACCACGGGGAGGTGCATAATCAGCCCCAGCATTTT.

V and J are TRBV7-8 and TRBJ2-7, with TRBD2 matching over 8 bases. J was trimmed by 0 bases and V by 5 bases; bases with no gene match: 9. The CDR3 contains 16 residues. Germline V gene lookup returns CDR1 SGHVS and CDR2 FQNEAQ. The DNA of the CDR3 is TGTGCCAGCAGCCTTGCGAGAAGCGGGAGCTCCTACGAGCAGTACTTC. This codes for CASSLARSGSSYEQYF.

The CDR3 loop is CASSPGTGVGNTIYF. CDR3 sequence (DNA): TGTGCCAGCAGCCCCGGGACAGGGGTTGGAAACACCATATATTTT. This chain uses TRBV3-1 (or the pseudogene TRBV3-2) with TRBJ1-3; 10 nucleotides line up with TRBD1. V was clipped by 4 bases and J by 3 bases; unmatched bases: 3. Germline CDR1 is LGHDT and CDR2 is YNNKEL (reference sequence). The CDR3 is 15 amino acids.

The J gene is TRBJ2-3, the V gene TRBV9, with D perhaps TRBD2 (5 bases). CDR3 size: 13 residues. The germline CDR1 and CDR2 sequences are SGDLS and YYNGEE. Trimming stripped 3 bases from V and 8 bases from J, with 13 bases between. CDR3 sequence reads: CASSGRRRFTQYF. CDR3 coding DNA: TGTGCCAGCAGCGGGAGGAGACGTTTTACGCAGTATTTT.

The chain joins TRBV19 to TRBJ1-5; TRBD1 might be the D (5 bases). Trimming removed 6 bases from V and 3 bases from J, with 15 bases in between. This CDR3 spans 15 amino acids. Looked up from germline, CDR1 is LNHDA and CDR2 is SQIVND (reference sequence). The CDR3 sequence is CASSSGTANNQPQHF. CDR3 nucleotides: TGTGCCAGTAGCTCCGGGACGGCTAACAATCAGCCCCAGCATTTT. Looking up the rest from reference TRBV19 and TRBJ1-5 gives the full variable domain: DGGITQSPKYLFRKEGQNVTLSCEQNLNHDAMYWYRQDPGQGLRLIYYSQIVNDFQKGDIAEGYSVSREKKESFPLTVTSAQKNPTAFYLCASSSGTANNQPQHFGDGTRLSIL.

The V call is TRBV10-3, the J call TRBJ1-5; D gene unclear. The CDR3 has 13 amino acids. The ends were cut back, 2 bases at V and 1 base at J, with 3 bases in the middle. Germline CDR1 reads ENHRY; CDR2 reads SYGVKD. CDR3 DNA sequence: TGTGCCATCAGTGAGGGGAGCAATCAGCCCCAGCATTTT. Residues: CAISEGSNQPQHF.

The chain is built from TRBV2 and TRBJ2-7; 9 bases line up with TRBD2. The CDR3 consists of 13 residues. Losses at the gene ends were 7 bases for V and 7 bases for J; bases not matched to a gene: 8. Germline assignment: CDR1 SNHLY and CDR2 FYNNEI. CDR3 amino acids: CASKVGLASEQYF. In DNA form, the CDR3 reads TGTGCCAGCAAAGTCGGACTAGCGTCTGAGCAGTACTTC.

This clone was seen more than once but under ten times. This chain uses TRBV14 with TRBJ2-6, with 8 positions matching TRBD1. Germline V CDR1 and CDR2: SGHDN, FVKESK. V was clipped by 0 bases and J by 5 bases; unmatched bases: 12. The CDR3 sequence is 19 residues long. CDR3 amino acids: CASSQDLTGGRNWANVLTF. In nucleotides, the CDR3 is TGTGCCAGCAGCCAAGATCTAACAGGGGGGAGGAACTGGGCCAACGTCCTGACTTTC.

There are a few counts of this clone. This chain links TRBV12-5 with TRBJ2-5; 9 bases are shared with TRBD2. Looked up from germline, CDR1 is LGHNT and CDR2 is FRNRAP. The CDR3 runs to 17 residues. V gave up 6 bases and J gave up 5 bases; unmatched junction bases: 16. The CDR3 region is CASGDRPPAGGGETQYF. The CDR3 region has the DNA TGTGCTAGTGGGGACAGGCCTCCAGCGGGAGGCGGGGAGACCCAGTACTTC.

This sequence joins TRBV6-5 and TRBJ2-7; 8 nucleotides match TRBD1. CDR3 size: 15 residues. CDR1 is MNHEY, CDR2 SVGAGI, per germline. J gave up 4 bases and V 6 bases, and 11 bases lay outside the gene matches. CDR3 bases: TGTGCCAGCAGCCTACAGGGGGGCAGTTCGTACGAGCAGTACTTC. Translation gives CASSLQGGSSYEQYF.

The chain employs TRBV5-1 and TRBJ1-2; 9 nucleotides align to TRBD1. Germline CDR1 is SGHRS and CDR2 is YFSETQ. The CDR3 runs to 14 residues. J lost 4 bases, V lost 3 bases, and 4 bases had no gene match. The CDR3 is CASSYSDRGYGYTF. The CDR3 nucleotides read TGCGCCAGCAGCTATTCGGACAGGGGCTATGGCTACACCTTC.

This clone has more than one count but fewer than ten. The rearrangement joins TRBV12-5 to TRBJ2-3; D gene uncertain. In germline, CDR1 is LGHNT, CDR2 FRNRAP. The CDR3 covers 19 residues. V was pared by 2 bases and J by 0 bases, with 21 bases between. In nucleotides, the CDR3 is TGTGCTAGTGGTTTGAGTCTGGTGGACGCAGAAGTGAGCACAGATACGCAGTATTTT. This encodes CASGLSLVDAEVSTDTQYF.

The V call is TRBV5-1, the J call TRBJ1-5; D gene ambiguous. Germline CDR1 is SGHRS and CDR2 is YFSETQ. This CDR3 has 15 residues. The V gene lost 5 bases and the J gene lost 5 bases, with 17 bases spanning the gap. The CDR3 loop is CASRLAPFDYQPQHF. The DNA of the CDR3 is TGCGCCAGCAGACTGGCCCCCTTCGACTATCAGCCCCAGCATTTT. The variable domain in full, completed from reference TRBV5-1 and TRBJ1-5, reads KAGVTQTPRYLIKTRGQQVTLSCSPISGHRSVSWYQQTPGQGLQFLFEYFSETQRNKGNFPGRFSGRQFSNSRSEMNVSTLELGDSALYLCASRLAPFDYQPQHFGDGTRLSIL.